This is a list of T cell receptor beta chains from one sample in a study of a mutant IDH1 vaccine in newly diagnosed glioma. Data came from immunoSEQ multiplex PCR; TCRdb stores just in-frame clones and leaves some out. The table lists under 50,000 clones, 85% to 90% of them singletons. These TCRs' antigens remain unknown. The specimen was PBMCs, collected from a glioma patient whose treatment included an IDH1 peptide vaccine. All receptors come from a woman aged 40 to 50 with glioma. Each CDR3 is given with its conserved first and last residue. The D gene is left open where the match is weak. Size is stated for part of the rows, as once, few or many counts, or as a class when the clone is expanded.

clone size: -; J gene: TRBJ2-1; V gene: TRBV28; D gene: -; CDR3 DNA: TGTGCCAGCTCCCCTCAGGAGGCCCGCTCCTACAATGAGCAGTTCTTC; CDR3 protein: CASSPQEARSYNEQFF
clone size: -; J gene: TRBJ2-7; V gene: TRBV18; D gene: TRBD2; CDR3 DNA: TGTGCCAGCTCACCAGCGACTAGCGGGACCACCTACGAGCAGTACTTC; CDR3 protein: CASSPATSGTTYEQYF
clone size: -; J gene: TRBJ2-5; V gene: TRBV4-2; D gene: TRBD2; CDR3 DNA: TGTGCCAGCAGCCAAGGTCTAGCGGGGGCCAAAGAGACCCAGTACTTC; CDR3 protein: CASSQGLAGAKETQYF
clone size: -; J gene: TRBJ1-4; V gene: TRBV7-2; D gene: -; CDR3 DNA: TGTGCCAGCAGCCCCGGGGGACGGCCCGATGAAAAACTGTTTTTT; CDR3 protein: CASSPGGRPDEKLFF
clone size: -; J gene: TRBJ1-1; V gene: TRBV4-1; D gene: -; CDR3 DNA: TGCGCCAGCAGAGAGGGGGACTACACTGAAGCTTTCTTT; CDR3 protein: CASREGDYTEAFF
clone size: few; J gene: TRBJ2-7; V gene: TRBV5-4; D gene: -; CDR3 DNA: TGTGCCAGCAGCTTGCAGGGGCCCAACGAGCAGTACTTC; CDR3 protein: CASSLQGPNEQYF
clone size: -; J gene: TRBJ2-7; V gene: TRBV7-8; D gene: -; CDR3 DNA: TGTGCCAGCAGCTTAGAGACGGGACTTGCCTACGAGCAGTACTTC; CDR3 protein: CASSLETGLAYEQYF
clone size: -; J gene: TRBJ2-1; V gene: TRBV2; D gene: -; CDR3 DNA: TGTGCCAGCAGTCAAGCCCTAAAACATGAGCAGTTCTTC; CDR3 protein: CASSQALKHEQFF
clone size: -; J gene: TRBJ2-3; V gene: TRBV5-4; D gene: TRBD2; CDR3 DNA: TGTGCCAGCAGCCCCGGGACTAGCGCGCCAGATACGCAGTATTTT; CDR3 protein: CASSPGTSAPDTQYF
clone size: -; J gene: TRBJ1-3; V gene: TRBV6-5; D gene: -; CDR3 DNA: TGTGCCAGCAGTTACCGGAGGGGAAACACCATATATTTT; CDR3 protein: CASSYRRGNTIYF
clone size: -; J gene: TRBJ2-1; V gene: TRBV2; D gene: -; CDR3 DNA: TGTGCCAGCAGGAAAACTCGCAGTATCAATGAGCAGTTCTTC; CDR3 protein: CASRKTRSINEQFF
clone size: -; J gene: TRBJ1-1; V gene: TRBV28; D gene: -; CDR3 DNA: TGTGCCAGCAGTTCCCCGGACGGGGGGTACGCTGAAGCTTTCTTT; CDR3 protein: CASSSPDGGYAEAFF
clone size: once; J gene: TRBJ1-1; V gene: TRBV19; D gene: TRBD1; CDR3 DNA: TGTGCCAGTATCCAACTGGACAGGGGGCGAACTGAAGCTTTCTTT; CDR3 protein: CASIQLDRGRTEAFF
clone size: -; J gene: TRBJ2-5; V gene: TRBV7-9; D gene: -; CDR3 DNA: TGTGCCAGCAGGTCCGGGGAGACCCAGTACTTC; CDR3 protein: CASRSGETQYF
clone size: -; J gene: TRBJ2-7; V gene: TRBV4-1; D gene: TRBD1; CDR3 DNA: TGCGCCAGCAGCCAAGATAGTATCCCGGGACAGAGATACGAGCAGTACTTC; CDR3 protein: CASSQDSIPGQRYEQYF
clone size: -; J gene: TRBJ2-6; V gene: TRBV7-2; D gene: -; CDR3 DNA: TGTGCCAGCAGCTTAGTGGGCTGGGTGCAGGTGTCTGGGGCCAACGTCCTGACTTTC; CDR3 protein: CASSLVGWVQVSGANVLTF
clone size: once; J gene: TRBJ2-7; V gene: TRBV18; D gene: -; CDR3 DNA: TGTGCCAGCTCACCACGAACGGGCTACGAGCAGTACTTC; CDR3 protein: CASSPRTGYEQYF
clone size: -; J gene: TRBJ1-1; V gene: TRBV14; D gene: TRBD1; CDR3 DNA: TGTGCCAGCAGCCAAAAGGGGGCGCAGACTGAAGCTTTCTTT; CDR3 protein: CASSQKGAQTEAFF
clone size: -; J gene: TRBJ1-1; V gene: TRBV25-1; D gene: -; CDR3 DNA: TGTGCCAGCAGCCACACGTGGCAGACGAACACTGAAGCTTTCTTT; CDR3 protein: CASSHTWQTNTEAFF
clone size: -; J gene: TRBJ1-3; V gene: TRBV2; D gene: -; CDR3 DNA: TGTGCCAGTCACCTCTCTGGAAACACCATATATTTT; CDR3 protein: CASHLSGNTIYF
clone size: -; J gene: TRBJ1-2; V gene: TRBV7-9; D gene: -; CDR3 DNA: TGTGCCAGCAGCTTAGTAGCGGCCGGATTAAACTATGGCTACACCTTC; CDR3 protein: CASSLVAAGLNYGYTF
clone size: -; J gene: TRBJ1-3; V gene: TRBV7-2; D gene: TRBD1; CDR3 DNA: TGTGCCAGCAGCTTAGAGGGGGCCTACTCTGGAAACACCATATATTTT; CDR3 protein: CASSLEGAYSGNTIYF
clone size: -; J gene: TRBJ2-7; V gene: TRBV5-1; D gene: -; CDR3 DNA: TGCGCCAGCAGCTTGGTTACAGGGCCCTACGAGCAGTACTTC; CDR3 protein: CASSLVTGPYEQYF
clone size: -; J gene: TRBJ1-4; V gene: TRBV5-1; D gene: -; CDR3 DNA: TGCGCCAGCAGCCCGGGTGGGGCAGGGCAGGAAAAACTGTTTTTT; CDR3 protein: CASSPGGAGQEKLFF
clone size: -; J gene: TRBJ2-2; V gene: TRBV7-3; D gene: TRBD1; CDR3 DNA: TGTGCCAGCAGCTTAGGACGGGGACAGGTTACCGGGGAGCTGTTTTTT; CDR3 protein: CASSLGRGQVTGELFF
clone size: -; J gene: TRBJ2-2; V gene: TRBV9; D gene: TRBD1; CDR3 DNA: TGTGCCAGCAGCGCCTTACAGGGGGCGGTCACCGGGGAGCTGTTTTTT; CDR3 protein: CASSALQGAVTGELFF
clone size: -; J gene: TRBJ1-1; V gene: TRBV5-4; D gene: -; CDR3 DNA: TGTGCCAGCAGCCCGAACCGGGGGACGAACACTGAAGCTTTCTTT; CDR3 protein: CASSPNRGTNTEAFF
clone size: once; J gene: TRBJ1-2; V gene: TRBV9; D gene: -; CDR3 DNA: TGTGCCAGCAGCGTAGGACAGGACTATGGCTACACCTTC; CDR3 protein: CASSVGQDYGYTF
clone size: -; J gene: TRBJ1-2; V gene: TRBV7-2; D gene: TRBD1; CDR3 DNA: TGTGCCAGCAGCTCAAGACAGGGCCAGAACTATGGCTACACCTTC; CDR3 protein: CASSSRQGQNYGYTF
clone size: -; J gene: TRBJ2-3; V gene: TRBV5-1; D gene: -; CDR3 DNA: TGCGCCAGCAGCTTGACTAGCGATACGCAGTATTTT; CDR3 protein: CASSLTSDTQYF
clone size: -; J gene: TRBJ1-1; V gene: TRBV5-4; D gene: -; CDR3 DNA: TGTGCCAGCAGCACGGGACCTACGCGCGGGGCTTTCTTT; CDR3 protein: CASSTGPTRGAFF
clone size: once; J gene: TRBJ2-3; V gene: TRBV10-3; D gene: TRBD1; CDR3 DNA: TGTGCCATCAGTGATGACAGGGGTCGGGGTACGCAGTATTTT; CDR3 protein: CAISDDRGRGTQYF
clone size: -; J gene: TRBJ2-4; V gene: TRBV30; D gene: -; CDR3 DNA: TGTGCCTGGAGTAGGGATTCCAAAAACATTCAGTACTTC; CDR3 protein: CAWSRDSKNIQYF
clone size: -; J gene: TRBJ2-2; V gene: TRBV30; D gene: -; CDR3 DNA: TGTGCCTGGAGTAGGAGTGGCGGGGAGCTGTTTTTT; CDR3 protein: CAWSRSGGELFF
clone size: -; J gene: TRBJ2-1; V gene: TRBV5-1; D gene: TRBD2; CDR3 DNA: TGCGCCAGCAGCTTGGCGCCGACTAGCACGGTTTCCTACAATGAGCAGTTCTTC; CDR3 protein: CASSLAPTSTVSYNEQFF
clone size: -; J gene: TRBJ2-1; V gene: TRBV7-2; D gene: TRBD2; CDR3 DNA: TGTGCCAGCAGCGAGGGACTAGTCGGCAATGAGCAGTTCTTC; CDR3 protein: CASSEGLVGNEQFF
clone size: -; J gene: TRBJ1-2; V gene: TRBV6-1; D gene: TRBD1; CDR3 DNA: TGTGCCAGCAGCTGGGGACAGGGCCTCTATGGCTACACCTTC; CDR3 protein: CASSWGQGLYGYTF
clone size: -; J gene: TRBJ1-2; V gene: TRBV5-1; D gene: -; CDR3 DNA: TGCGCCAGCAGCTTGTCCGCCAGCTACAACTATGGCTACACCTTC; CDR3 protein: CASSLSASYNYGYTF
clone size: -; J gene: TRBJ2-2; V gene: TRBV5-1; D gene: TRBD2; CDR3 DNA: TGCGCCAGCAGCCCGGAACCCCCCGGGACTAGGAAGGGCGGGGAGCTGTTTTTT; CDR3 protein: CASSPEPPGTRKGGELFF
clone size: -; J gene: TRBJ1-1; V gene: TRBV6-4; D gene: -; CDR3 DNA: TGTGCCAGCAGTACCGGACGGCCGAACACTGAAGCTTTCTTT; CDR3 protein: CASSTGRPNTEAFF
clone size: -; J gene: TRBJ1-1; V gene: TRBV6-1; D gene: -; CDR3 DNA: TGTGCCAGCAGTGAAGCAGGGTACACTGAAGCTTTCTTT; CDR3 protein: CASSEAGYTEAFF
clone size: -; J gene: TRBJ2-2; V gene: TRBV9; D gene: -; CDR3 DNA: TGTGCCAGCAGCGTTGGGACGTTGGGCACCGGGGAGCTGTTTTTT; CDR3 protein: CASSVGTLGTGELFF
clone size: -; J gene: TRBJ1-4; V gene: TRBV6-1; D gene: -; CDR3 DNA: TGTGCCAGCTCCAGTTGGGGTGAAAAACTGTTTTTT; CDR3 protein: CASSSWGEKLFF
clone size: -; J gene: TRBJ1-2; V gene: TRBV2; D gene: -; CDR3 DNA: TGTGCCAGCAGTGAAGCCAGCCAGCGCTACACCTTC; CDR3 protein: CASSEASQRYTF
clone size: -; J gene: TRBJ1-2; V gene: TRBV6-5; D gene: TRBD1; CDR3 DNA: TGTGCCAGCCGCAAGAGACAGGGGGTTAACTATGGCTACACCTTC; CDR3 protein: CASRKRQGVNYGYTF
clone size: -; J gene: TRBJ2-2; V gene: TRBV2; D gene: -; CDR3 DNA: TGTGCCAGCAGTGAAAGCTGGGCCGGGGAGCTGTTTTTT; CDR3 protein: CASSESWAGELFF
clone size: -; J gene: TRBJ1-1; V gene: TRBV19; D gene: -; CDR3 DNA: TGTGCCAGTAGTATGGGGGTGTCAACGACTGAAGCTTTCTTT; CDR3 protein: CASSMGVSTTEAFF
clone size: -; J gene: TRBJ2-3; V gene: TRBV19; D gene: TRBD2; CDR3 DNA: TGTGCCAGTAGTATGAGACTAGCGCGAACCACAGATACGCAGTATTTT; CDR3 protein: CASSMRLARTTDTQYF